Below are 23 T cell receptor beta chains sequenced from a single sample in a study of T cells in Graves' hyperthyroidism and ophthalmopathy. Amplified regions were TCR beta CDR3 sequences from RNA transcripts. First-round RT-PCR targeting the TCR CDR3 was performed with the HTBI primer set. TCRdb itself ran the multiplex PCR reads through MiXCR, one entry per CDR3 protein. The table includes more than 600,000 distinct CDR3 sequences, roughly 15% detected once. Input material: blood. Receptors were obtained from a man aged 18-30 years with Graves' hyperthyroidism.

This clonotype appeared many times. This chain links TRBV12-3 or TRBV12-4 with TRBJ2-1, with D perhaps matching TRBD1 or TRBD2 (6 bases each). Between the trimmed V and J ends, which lost 7 bases and 7 bases, there was a span of 17 bases. The CDR3 runs 14 residues. The DNA of the CDR3 is TGTGCCAGCAAGGAAACCGGGGGCACGAATGAGCAGTTCTTC. Protein sequence: CASKETGGTNEQFF.

The chain links TRBV5-1 to TRBJ2-7, with a possible D match to TRBD2 (6 bases). V lost 4 bases, J lost 0 bases, and 20 bases lay in between. Looked up from germline, CDR1 is SGHRS and CDR2 is YFSETQ. The CDR3 extends over 17 amino acids. The CDR3: CASSRPASSDSSYEQYF. The DNA of the CDR3 is TGCGCCAGCAGCCGCCCCGCCTCTAGCGATAGCTCCTACGAGCAGTACTTC.

This clonotype was counted only a few times. This chain links TRBV6-2 or TRBV6-3 with TRBJ2-1, with a possible D match to TRBD2 (6 bases). The CDR3 extends over 16 amino acids. V was pared by 0 bases and J by 12 bases, with 21 bases between. Per the germline V gene, CDR1 is MNHEY and CDR2 is SVGEGT. The CDR3 region is CASSYSSRGWEKGQFF. For the CDR3, the DNA is TGTGCCAGCAGTTACTCGAGCCGGGGGTGGGAGAAAGGGCAGTTCTTC.

V usage is TRBV11-3 and J usage is TRBJ2-1, with TRBD2 matching over 10 bases. There are 16 residues in the CDR3. CDR1 is SGHNT, CDR2 YENEEA, per germline. After removal of 1 base from V and 7 bases from J, the junction contained 7 bases not matched to a gene. The CDR3 loop is CASSLVSSGSRNEQFF. CDR3 DNA: TGTGCCAGCAGCTTAGTGTCTAGCGGGAGTAGAAATGAGCAGTTCTTC.

This clonotype showed up many times. J is TRBJ1-1 and V is TRBV10-3; no firm D call. V lost 6 bases, J lost 0 bases, and 8 bases lay in between. The germline CDR1 and CDR2 sequences are ENHRY and SYGVKD. This CDR3 is 13 amino acids long. This CDR3 reads CAISGIMNTEAFF. Here the CDR3 DNA reads TGTGCCATCAGCGGCATCATGAACACTGAAGCTTTCTTT.

This clonotype has ten or more counts. The CDR3 DNA sequence: TGCAGCGCTATGGGTAGCACAGATACGCAGTATTTT. This gives the protein CSAMGSTDTQYF. V is TRBV29-1 and J is TRBJ2-3; the D is unclear. CDR1 and CDR2 (germline): SQVTM, ANQGSEA. V was pared by 7 bases and J by 0 bases, with 8 bases between. The CDR3 extends over 12 amino acids.

The sample holds a few counts of this clonotype. This sequence joins TRBV6-1 and TRBJ1-5; 7 nucleotides align to TRBD1. The CDR3 sequence is 15 residues long. J gave up 6 bases and V 5 bases, and 10 bases lay outside the gene matches. Germline CDR1 MNHNS, CDR2 SASEGT. The CDR3 DNA follows: TGTGCCAGCAGTAGACAGGGTCGCGGCGGTCAGCCCCAGCATTTT. It specifies CASSRQGRGGQPQHF.

The chain is built from TRBV5-6 and TRBJ1-1, with a weak D call TRBD1 (6 bases). The CDR3 is 15 residues long. Germline CDR1 and CDR2: SGHDT and YYEEEE. V lost 4 bases, J lost 4 bases, and 17 bases lay in between. Written as DNA, the CDR3 is TGTGCCAGCAGCAACGGACCGCAGGGGAGCACTGAAGCTTTCTTT. It encodes CASSNGPQGSTEAFF.

In its sample, this clonotype was seen a few times. The chain couples TRBV4-2 to TRBJ2-3; 12 nucleotides agree with TRBD2. Germline CDR1 reads LGHNA; CDR2 reads YNFKEQ. Losses at the gene ends were 2 bases for V and 3 bases for J; bases not matched to a gene: 6. CDR3 length: 17 amino acids. The CDR3 bases are TGTGCCAGCAGCCAACATCTAGCGGGAGGGCCGACAGATACGCAGTATTTT. Protein: CASSQHLAGGPTDTQYF.

Comment on this clonotype: A much bigger clone sits one base away, suggesting this may be a read error. This chain uses TRBV20-1 with TRBJ2-7; TRBD1 matches 9 bases. Germline CDR1 and CDR2: DFQATT and SNEGSKA (reference sequence). The CDR3 has 13 amino acids. CDR3 sequence: CSASQQGAIERYF. The CDR3 region has the DNA TGCAGTGCTAGTCAACAGGGGGCCATCGAGCGGTACTTC.

This clonotype has ten or more counts. The J gene is TRBJ2-7, the V gene TRBV20-1, with TRBD2 matching 11 bases. The germline V gene encodes CDR1 DFQATT and CDR2 SNEGSKA (reference sequence). CDR3 length: 15 residues. V was clipped by 0 bases and J by 6 bases; unmatched bases: 7. CDR3 DNA: TGCAGTGCTAGAGAGTCGAGGCTAGCGGGAGGCGAGCAGTACTTC. Encoded protein: CSARESRLAGGEQYF.

This clonotype was observed a handful of times. The genes are TRBV20-1 and TRBJ1-5; 7 positions agree with TRBD1. Germline V CDR1 and CDR2: DFQATT, SNEGSKA (reference sequence). The CDR3 has 12 amino acids. CDR3 sequence (DNA): TGCAGCGCCAAAGCGGGACAGCAGCCCCAGCATTTT. This encodes CSAKAGQQPQHF.

This rearrangement joins TRBV20-1 to TRBJ2-1; D remains ambiguous. The CDR3 sequence is 11 residues long. The germline V gene has CDR1 DFQATT and CDR2 SNEGSKA (reference sequence). The V end was cut by 3 bases, the J end by 7 bases, with 7 bases between. The CDR3 DNA reads TGCAGTGCTAGGAAAGGGAATGAGCAGTTCTTC. As protein: CSARKGNEQFF.

This chain uses TRBV20-1 with TRBJ1-5, with unresolved D. The CDR3 covers 15 residues. CDR1 DFQATT and CDR2 SNEGSKA come from the germline V gene (reference sequence). The V end was cut by 1 base, the J end by 0 bases, with 10 bases between. CDR3 loop: CSARVEENSNQPQHF. In nucleotides, the CDR3 is TGCAGTGCTAGAGTTGAGGAAAATAGCAATCAGCCCCAGCATTTT.

Ten or more counts support this clonotype. CDR3 loop: CASSLQVVDTEAFF. DNA of the CDR3: TGTGCCAGCAGCTTACAGGTGGTGGACACTGAAGCTTTCTTT. This rearrangement joins TRBV5-6 to TRBJ1-1, with D perhaps matching TRBD1 (5 bases). The V end was cut by 2 bases, the J end by 3 bases, with 11 bases between. The germline CDR1 and CDR2 sequences are SGHDT and YYEEEE. The CDR3 is 14 amino acids.

This clonotype has a count of ten or more. This chain links TRBV7-2 with TRBJ2-1; D possibly corresponds to TRBD1 (6 bases). This CDR3 region has 14 residues. V was pared by 5 bases and J by 2 bases, with 10 bases between. Germline CDR1 SGHTA, CDR2 FQGNSA. In nucleotides, the CDR3 is TGTGCCAGCAGCCCCAGGGGTACCTACAATGAGCAGTTCTTC. It is translated as CASSPRGTYNEQFF. Filled out from reference TRBV7-2 and TRBJ2-1, the complete variable domain reads GAGVSQSPSNKVTEKGKDVELRCDPISGHTALYWYRQSLGQGLEFLIYFQGNSAPDKSGLPSDRFSAERTGGSVSTLTIQRTQQEDSAVYLCASSPRGTYNEQFFGPGTRLTVL.

The chain combines TRBV7-2 with TRBJ1-5; D not resolved. Germline CDR1 is SGHTA and CDR2 is FQGNSA. Trimming stripped 3 bases from V and 3 bases from J, with 9 bases between. The CDR3 has 14 amino acids. CDR3 protein: CASSFKTLNQPQHF. The CDR3 DNA sequence: TGTGCCAGCAGCTTTAAGACACTCAATCAGCCCCAGCATTTT.

At least ten counts were recorded for this clonotype. The chain joins TRBV20-1 to TRBJ2-3, with 7 bases aligning to TRBD1. The V segment lost 3 bases and the J segment 5 bases; nucleotides outside the gene matches: 11. This CDR3 has 15 amino acids. Germline V gene sequence: CDR1 DFQATT, CDR2 SNEGSKA (reference sequence). Written as DNA, the CDR3 is TGCAGTGCTAGGAACCCACAGGGGAAGGGAGATACGCAGTATTTT. This encodes CSARNPQGKGDTQYF.

The J gene is TRBJ2-2, the V gene TRBV29-1; D possibly corresponds to TRBD1 (6 bases). With 2 bases removed from V and 6 bases from J, the gap between germline ends came to 13 bases. Germline loops: CDR1 SQVTM, CDR2 ANQGSEA. CDR3 size: 14 residues. This CDR3 is CSVEQGSRAGELFF. DNA of the CDR3: TGCAGCGTTGAACAGGGGAGTCGGGCCGGGGAGCTGTTTTTT.

At least ten counts were recorded for this clonotype. This chain uses TRBV7-2 with TRBJ2-7, with a tentative D call TRBD1 (5 bases). V was shortened by 2 bases and J by 0 bases, with 14 bases between the two germline ends. The CDR3 length is 16 residues. CDR1 and CDR2 (germline): SGHTA, FQGNSA. CDR3 loop: CASSLSGYRSSYEQYF. The CDR3, as DNA: TGTGCCAGCAGCTTATCCGGATACAGGAGCTCCTACGAGCAGTACTTC.

This rearrangement joins TRBV5-8 to TRBJ2-3; tentative D call: TRBD2 (5 bases). The germline V gene encodes CDR1 SGHTS and CDR2 YDEGEE. The CDR3 contains 17 residues. Trimming left V 3 bases short and J 4 bases short, with 21 bases between. The CDR3 loop is CASSSPREGVIADTQYF. The CDR3 DNA sequence: TGTGCCAGCAGCTCCCCTCGTGAGGGAGTGATAGCAGATACGCAGTATTTT.

This clonotype showed up many times. This chain connects TRBV12-3 or TRBV12-4 to TRBJ1-5; D perhaps matches TRBD1 (5 bases). V dropped 4 bases and J dropped 2 bases, with 9 bases sitting between them. The CDR3 loop spans 14 amino acids. This CDR3 reads CASSSLGGNQPQHF. CDR3 bases: TGTGCCAGCAGTTCGCTAGGGGGCAATCAGCCCCAGCATTTT.

CDR3: CSARVGRGSSYEQYF. Here the CDR3 DNA reads TGCAGTGCTAGAGTTGGGAGAGGGTCCTCCTACGAGCAGTACTTC. The V gene is TRBV20-1, the J gene TRBJ2-7; tentatively, D is TRBD2 (5 bases). Looked up from germline, CDR1 is DFQATT and CDR2 is SNEGSKA (reference sequence). V lost 1 base to trimming and J lost 0 bases, with 13 bases between them. CDR3 length equals 15 residues.